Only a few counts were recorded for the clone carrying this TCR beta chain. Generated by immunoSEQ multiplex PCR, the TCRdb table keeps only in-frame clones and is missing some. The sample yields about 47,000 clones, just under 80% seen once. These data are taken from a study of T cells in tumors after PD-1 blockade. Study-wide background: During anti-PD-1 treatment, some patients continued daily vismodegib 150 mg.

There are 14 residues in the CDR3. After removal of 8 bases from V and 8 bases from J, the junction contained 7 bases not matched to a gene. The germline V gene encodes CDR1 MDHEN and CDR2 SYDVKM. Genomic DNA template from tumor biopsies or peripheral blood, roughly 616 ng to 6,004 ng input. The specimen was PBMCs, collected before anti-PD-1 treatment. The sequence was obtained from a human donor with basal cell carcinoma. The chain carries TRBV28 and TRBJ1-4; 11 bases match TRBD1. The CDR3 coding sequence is TGTGCCAGCCGGCCGGGACAGGGGGGGGAAAAACTGTTTTTT. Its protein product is CASRPGQGGEKLFF.